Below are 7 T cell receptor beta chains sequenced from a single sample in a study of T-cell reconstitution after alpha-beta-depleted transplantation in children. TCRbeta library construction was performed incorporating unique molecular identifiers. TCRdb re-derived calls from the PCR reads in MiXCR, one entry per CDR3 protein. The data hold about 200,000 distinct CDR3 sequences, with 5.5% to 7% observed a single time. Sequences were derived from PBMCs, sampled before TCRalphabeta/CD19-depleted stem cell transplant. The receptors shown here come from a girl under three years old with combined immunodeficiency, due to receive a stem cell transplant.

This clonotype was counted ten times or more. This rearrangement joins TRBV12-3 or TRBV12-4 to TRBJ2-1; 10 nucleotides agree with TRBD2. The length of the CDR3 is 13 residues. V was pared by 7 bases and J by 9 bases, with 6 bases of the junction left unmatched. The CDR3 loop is CASILAGAGEQFF. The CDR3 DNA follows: TGTGCCAGCATCCTAGCGGGAGCCGGTGAGCAGTTCTTC.

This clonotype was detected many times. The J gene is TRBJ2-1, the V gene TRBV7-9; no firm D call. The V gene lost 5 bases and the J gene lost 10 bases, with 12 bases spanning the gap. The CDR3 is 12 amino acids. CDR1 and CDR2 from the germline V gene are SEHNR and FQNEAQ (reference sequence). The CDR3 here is CASSRQNTEQFF. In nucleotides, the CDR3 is TGTGCCAGCAGCCGACAAAATACCGAGCAGTTCTTC. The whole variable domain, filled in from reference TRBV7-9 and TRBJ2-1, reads DTGVSQNPRHKITKRGQNVTFRCDPISEHNRLYWYRQTLGQGPEFLTYFQNEAQLEKSRLLSDRFSAERPKGSFSTLEIQRTEQGDSAMYLCASSRQNTEQFFGPGTRLTVL.

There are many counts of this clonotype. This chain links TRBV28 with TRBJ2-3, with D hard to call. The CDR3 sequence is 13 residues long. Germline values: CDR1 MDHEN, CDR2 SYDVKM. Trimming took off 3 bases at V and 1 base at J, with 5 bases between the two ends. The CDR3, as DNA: TGTGCCAGCAGTTTTACAGGCACAGATACGCAGTATTTT. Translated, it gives CASSFTGTDTQYF.

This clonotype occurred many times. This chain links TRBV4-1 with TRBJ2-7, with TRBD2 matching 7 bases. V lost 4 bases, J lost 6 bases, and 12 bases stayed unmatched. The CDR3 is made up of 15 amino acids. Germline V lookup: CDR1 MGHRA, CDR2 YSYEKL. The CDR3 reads CASSPLERGLLEQYF. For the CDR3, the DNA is TGCGCCAGCAGCCCATTGGAGCGGGGTCTACTCGAGCAGTACTTC.

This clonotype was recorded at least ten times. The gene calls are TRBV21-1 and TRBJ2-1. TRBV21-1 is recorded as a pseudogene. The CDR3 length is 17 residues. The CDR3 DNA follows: TGTGCCAGCAGCAAAAAGTGTCGGATGTGCTCCTACAATGAGCAGTTCTTC. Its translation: CASSKKCRMCSYNEQFF.

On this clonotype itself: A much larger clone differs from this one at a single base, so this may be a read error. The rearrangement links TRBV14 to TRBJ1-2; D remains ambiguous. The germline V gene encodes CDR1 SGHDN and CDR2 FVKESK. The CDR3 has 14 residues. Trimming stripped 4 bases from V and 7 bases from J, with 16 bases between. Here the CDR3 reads CASSPPIRVCGYTF. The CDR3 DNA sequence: TGTGCCAGCAGCCCACCAATTCGGGTCTGTGGCTACACCTTC.

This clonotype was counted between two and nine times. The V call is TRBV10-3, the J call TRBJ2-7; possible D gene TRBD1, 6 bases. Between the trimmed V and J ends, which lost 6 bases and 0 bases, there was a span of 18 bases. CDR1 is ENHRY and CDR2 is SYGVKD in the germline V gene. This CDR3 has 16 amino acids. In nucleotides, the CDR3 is TGTGCCATCAGCAGACTCCGGGACAACTTCTCCTACGAGCAGTACTTC. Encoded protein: CAISRLRDNFSYEQYF.